This TCR beta chain was sequenced in a study of graft-versus-host responses after intestinal transplantation. General study results and limits: GvH clones were found in recipient marrow; some appeared first in ileum or blood.

A note on this clone: Its specificity is unknown.

The repertoire was sequenced with immunoSEQ multiplex PCR; TCRdb's copy has only in-frame clones and lacks some. Here the sample spans over 70,000 clones, around four fifths being singletons. The CDR3 length is 14 residues. From germline, CDR1 is MNHEY and CDR2 SVGAGI. V lost 8 bases and J 0 bases, leaving 13 bases between the germline ends. The receptor was derived from a human donor who received an intestinal transplant. The sample consisted of unstimulated CD8+ T cells sorted from spleen or lymph node cells, taken before intestinal transplant. V is TRBV6-5 and J is TRBJ1-1, with D possibly matching TRBD1 (6 bases). CDR3 amino acids: CASQYRVMNTEAFF. The CDR3 DNA is TGTGCCAGCCAATACAGGGTTATGAACACTGAAGCTTTCTTT.